This T cell receptor (beta chain) was captured in a study of T cells in women clearing cervical HPV infection. In the study overall: Cases: HPV16-related CIN3 or worse on histology, 2 invasive cancers. Study conclusions and caveats: Combining TCR richness with V gene abundances gave around 0.87 AUC.

Sequencing used immunoSEQ multiplex PCR; TCRdb keeps in-frame clones, though not all of them. Recorded for this sample: about 46,000 clones. Worth noting for this clone: Antigen specificity is unknown. From the germline J gene comes the end of the CDR3, since the read stops 3 residues before it.

The CDR3 spans 14 residues. Trimming took off 1 base at V and 3 bases at J, with 7 bases between the two ends. Germline CDR1 reads MNHEY; CDR2 reads SVGEGT. The clonotype originates from a woman aged 18-70 years with a cervical HPV16 infection that either progressed to CIN3+ or cleared (not recorded which). This rearrangement joins TRBV6-2 or TRBV6-3 to TRBJ1-5; D unclear. The sample comprised blood buffy coat. The sequenced CDR3 bases are TGTGCCAGCAGTTACTTCGGGGACAATCAGCCC. Translating gives CASSYFGDNQP. The CDR3, in full, reads CASSYFGDNQPQHF.